Only a few counts were recorded for the clone carrying this TCR beta chain. Its matching antigen is unknown. The data derive from a study of cytomegalovirus exposure and HLA in healthy donors. Overall study findings and caveats: A later analysis found that most CMV-associated TCR beta chains appeared HLA-restricted. Most TCRs appeared rarely, but some public TCRs recurred in many donors.

Trimming took 4 bases from V and 4 from J, leaving 7 bases between them. CDR1 is SQVTM and CDR2 is ANQGSEA in the germline V gene. This CDR3 has 11 residues. The PCR contained 60 Vbeta and 13 Jbeta primers. Clones were sequenced by immunoSEQ multiplex PCR, and TCRdb holds only the in-frame ones, with some missing. Among 100,000 to 150,000 clones listed, more than 65% were seen once. This sequence originates from a man between 18 and 29 years old in good health and CMV-seronegative. What was sequenced was PBMCs. The chain recombines TRBV29-1 with TRBJ1-2; no clear D. The CDR3 DNA is TGCAGCGTTGTTATATCCTATGGCTACACCTTC. It yields the protein CSVVISYGYTF. Looking up the rest from reference TRBV29-1 and TRBJ1-2 gives the full variable domain: SAVISQKPSRDICQRGTSLTIQCQVDSQVTMMFWYRQQPGQSLTLIATANQGSEATYESGFVIDKFPISRPNLTFSTLTVSNMSPEDSSIYLCSVVISYGYTFGSGTRLTVV.